This is a list of T cell receptor beta chains from one sample in a study of untreated major depressive disorder. TCRdb's copy holds only in-frame clones and misses some; the assay was immunoSEQ multiplex PCR. The data contain some 27,000 clones, about nine tenths of them singletons. The source material was CD4+ T cells from PBMCs. These receptors came from a woman in her 30s with major depressive disorder. Each CDR3 is given with its conserved first and last residue. The order of the fields is J gene, D gene, clone size, CDR3 length, V gene, CDR3 DNA, CDR3 protein. A D gene is named only where the DNA matches it firmly. Only part of the rows carry a size: once, few, many, or a class if the clone is expanded.

j_call: TRBJ1-1; d_call: NA; clone_size: once; cdr3_length: 13; v_call: TRBV7-3; cdr3_nt: TGTGCCAGCAGCTGGGGGACGGTGAATGAAGCTTTCTTT; cdr3_aa: CASSWGTVNEAFF
j_call: TRBJ2-1; d_call: NA; clone_size: NA; cdr3_length: 13; v_call: TRBV10-3; cdr3_nt: TGTGCCATCAGTGAGTCGGTGCGGGGCGAGCAGTTCTTC; cdr3_aa: CAISESVRGEQFF
j_call: TRBJ1-1; d_call: NA; clone_size: NA; cdr3_length: 13; v_call: TRBV6-5; cdr3_nt: TGTGCCAGCAGTTATAGGGATGTGAGTAAGGCTTTCTTT; cdr3_aa: CASSYRDVSKAFF
j_call: TRBJ2-7; d_call: TRBD2; clone_size: once; cdr3_length: 17; v_call: TRBV15; cdr3_nt: TGTGCCACCAGCAGAGAAGGGAGGACTAGCGGGAGCTACGAGCAGTACTTC; cdr3_aa: CATSREGRTSGSYEQYF
j_call: TRBJ2-7; d_call: TRBD2; clone_size: few; cdr3_length: 17; v_call: TRBV5-5; cdr3_nt: TGTGCCAGCAGCCGGACTAGCTTACGGCAAAGCTCCTACGAGCAGTACTTC; cdr3_aa: CASSRTSLRQSSYEQYF
j_call: TRBJ2-5; d_call: NA; clone_size: once; cdr3_length: 14; v_call: TRBV5-1; cdr3_nt: TGCGCCAGCAGTACGGGAGTCGTTGGAGAGACCCAGTACTTC; cdr3_aa: CASSTGVVGETQYF
j_call: TRBJ1-1; d_call: NA; clone_size: NA; cdr3_length: 13; v_call: TRBV19; cdr3_nt: TGTGCCAGTAGTGCGGACCGGGACACTGAAGCTTTCTTT; cdr3_aa: CASSADRDTEAFF
j_call: TRBJ2-7; d_call: TRBD1; clone_size: NA; cdr3_length: 19; v_call: TRBV5-8; cdr3_nt: TGTGCCAGCAGCAATCCCGGGACAGGGGGCGCCGATTTAATGTACGAGCAGTACTTC; cdr3_aa: CASSNPGTGGADLMYEQYF
j_call: TRBJ1-4; d_call: NA; clone_size: NA; cdr3_length: 15; v_call: TRBV18; cdr3_nt: TGTGCCAGCTCACCGGGGCAGGCAACTAATGAAAAACTGTTTTTT; cdr3_aa: CASSPGQATNEKLFF
j_call: TRBJ2-1; d_call: TRBD2; clone_size: NA; cdr3_length: 16; v_call: TRBV7-2; cdr3_nt: TGTGCCAGCAGCTGGCGGACTAGCGGTTACTACAATGAGCAGTTCTTC; cdr3_aa: CASSWRTSGYYNEQFF
j_call: TRBJ1-2; d_call: NA; clone_size: few; cdr3_length: 11; v_call: TRBV29-1; cdr3_nt: TGCAGCGTTTGGGTTGCCTATGGCTACACCTTC; cdr3_aa: CSVWVAYGYTF
j_call: TRBJ1-4; d_call: TRBD1; clone_size: NA; cdr3_length: 14; v_call: TRBV5-4; cdr3_nt: TGTGCCAGCAGTTGGGACAGAACTAATGAAAAACTGTTTTTT; cdr3_aa: CASSWDRTNEKLFF
j_call: TRBJ2-1; d_call: TRBD1; clone_size: NA; cdr3_length: 16; v_call: TRBV9; cdr3_nt: TGTGCCAGCAGCGGAATATCAGGGGGCTCCTACAATGAGCAGTTCTTC; cdr3_aa: CASSGISGGSYNEQFF
j_call: TRBJ2-7; d_call: TRBD1; clone_size: NA; cdr3_length: 14; v_call: TRBV5-1; cdr3_nt: TGCGCCAGCAGCTCGGGACAGGGGGACGGCGAGCAGTACTTC; cdr3_aa: CASSSGQGDGEQYF
j_call: TRBJ2-1; d_call: NA; clone_size: NA; cdr3_length: 15; v_call: TRBV4-3; cdr3_nt: TGCGCCAGCAGCCAAGATGGGCAGGGCCACAATGAGCAGTTCTTC; cdr3_aa: CASSQDGQGHNEQFF
j_call: TRBJ2-5; d_call: TRBD2; clone_size: NA; cdr3_length: 15; v_call: TRBV11-3; cdr3_nt: TGTGCCAGCAGCTGCCCGACTAGCGGGGGAGAGACCCAGTACTTC; cdr3_aa: CASSCPTSGGETQYF
j_call: TRBJ2-7; d_call: NA; clone_size: NA; cdr3_length: 14; v_call: TRBV4-2; cdr3_nt: TGTGCCAGCAGCCAGGACTCAGCCTCCTACGAGCAGTACTTC; cdr3_aa: CASSQDSASYEQYF
j_call: TRBJ1-2; d_call: TRBD1; clone_size: NA; cdr3_length: 13; v_call: TRBV5-1; cdr3_nt: TGCGCCAGCGGGACAGGGTGGGACTATGGCTACACCTTC; cdr3_aa: CASGTGWDYGYTF
j_call: TRBJ2-7; d_call: TRBD2; clone_size: NA; cdr3_length: 14; v_call: TRBV2; cdr3_nt: TGTGCCAGCGTAATAGCGGGAGGCTCCTACGAGCAGTACTTC; cdr3_aa: CASVIAGGSYEQYF
j_call: TRBJ1-1; d_call: NA; clone_size: NA; cdr3_length: 13; v_call: TRBV6-6; cdr3_nt: TGTGCCAGCAGTACTACCGGTGGCACTGAAGCTTTCTTT; cdr3_aa: CASSTTGGTEAFF
j_call: TRBJ1-1; d_call: NA; clone_size: NA; cdr3_length: 13; v_call: TRBV6-6; cdr3_nt: TGTGCCAGCAGATTAGACCCGGCCTCTGAAGCTTTCTTT; cdr3_aa: CASRLDPASEAFF
j_call: TRBJ2-7; d_call: NA; clone_size: NA; cdr3_length: 14; v_call: TRBV10-3; cdr3_nt: TGTGCCATCAGTGAGCACGGGCCGGATGGGGGCGCGTCCTTC; cdr3_aa: CAISEHGPDGGASF
j_call: TRBJ2-5; d_call: NA; clone_size: NA; cdr3_length: 12; v_call: TRBV11-2; cdr3_nt: TGTGCCAGCAGCTTAGTACGAGAGACCCAGTACTTC; cdr3_aa: CASSLVRETQYF
j_call: TRBJ2-3; d_call: NA; clone_size: NA; cdr3_length: 14; v_call: TRBV6-5; cdr3_nt: TGTGCCAGCAGAGATGAGCTAGGCACAGATACGCAGTATTTT; cdr3_aa: CASRDELGTDTQYF